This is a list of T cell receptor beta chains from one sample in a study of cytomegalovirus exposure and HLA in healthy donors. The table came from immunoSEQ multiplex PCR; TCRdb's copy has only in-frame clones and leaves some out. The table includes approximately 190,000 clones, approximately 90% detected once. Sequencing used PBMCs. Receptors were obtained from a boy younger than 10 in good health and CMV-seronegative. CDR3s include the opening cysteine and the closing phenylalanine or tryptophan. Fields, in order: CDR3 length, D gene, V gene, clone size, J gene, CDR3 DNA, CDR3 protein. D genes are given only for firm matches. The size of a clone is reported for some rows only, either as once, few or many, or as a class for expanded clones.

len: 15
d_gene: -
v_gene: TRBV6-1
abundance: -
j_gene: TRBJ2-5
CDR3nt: TGTGCCAGCAGTGGGCGAGCGGGCGGGCGAGAGACCCAGTACTTC
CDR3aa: CASSGRAGGRETQYF

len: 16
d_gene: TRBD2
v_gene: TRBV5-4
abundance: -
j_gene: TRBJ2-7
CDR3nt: TGTGCCAGCAGCTCGACTAGCGGGAGGGACATTAGTGAGCAGTACTTC
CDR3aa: CASSSTSGRDISEQYF

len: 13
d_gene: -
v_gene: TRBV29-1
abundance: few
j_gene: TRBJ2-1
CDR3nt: TGCAGCGTTAAGGGTCTAGCTCACAATGAGCAGTTCTTC
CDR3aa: CSVKGLAHNEQFF

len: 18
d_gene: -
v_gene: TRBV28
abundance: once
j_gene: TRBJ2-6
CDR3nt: TGTGCCAGCAGTTTATCCGCCAGGTCCCTCTCTGGGGCCAACGTCCTGACTTTC
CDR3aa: CASSLSARSLSGANVLTF

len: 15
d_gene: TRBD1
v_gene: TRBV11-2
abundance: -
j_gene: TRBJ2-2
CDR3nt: TGTGCCAGCAGCGAAAACAGGGGGAACACCGGGGAGCTGTTTTTT
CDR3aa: CASSENRGNTGELFF

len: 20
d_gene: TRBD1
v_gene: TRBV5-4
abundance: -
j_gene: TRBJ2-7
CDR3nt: TGTGCCAGCAGCTTGGGGGCCGGGACAGGGGCCCAATTCTTCTTCTACGAGCAGTACTTC
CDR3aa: CASSLGAGTGAQFFFYEQYF

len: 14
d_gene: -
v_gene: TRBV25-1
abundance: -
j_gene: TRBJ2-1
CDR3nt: TGTGCCAGCAGTGCTGCAGGGGCCTACAATGAGCAGTTCTTC
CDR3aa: CASSAAGAYNEQFF

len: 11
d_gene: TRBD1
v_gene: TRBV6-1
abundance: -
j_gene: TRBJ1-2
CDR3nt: TGTGCCAGCAGGGAGGACAGGGGCTACACCTTC
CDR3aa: CASREDRGYTF

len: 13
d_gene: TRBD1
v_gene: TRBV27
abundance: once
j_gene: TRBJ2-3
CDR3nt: TGTGCCAGCAGGTCCCGACAGGGGGAGACGCAGTATTTT
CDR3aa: CASRSRQGETQYF

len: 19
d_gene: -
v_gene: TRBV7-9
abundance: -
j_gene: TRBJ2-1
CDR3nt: TGTGCCAGCAGCTTAGTTGGCCCTGGACAGACGGGCTCCAACAATGAGCAGTTCTTC
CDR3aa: CASSLVGPGQTGSNNEQFF

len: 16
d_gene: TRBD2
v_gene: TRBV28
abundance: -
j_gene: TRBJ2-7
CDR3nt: TGTGCCAGCAGCACGAGGTACCCGCGGGGGTCCTACGAGCAGTACTTC
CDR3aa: CASSTRYPRGSYEQYF

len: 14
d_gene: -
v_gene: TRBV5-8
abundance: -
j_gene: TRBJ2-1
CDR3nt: TGTGCCAGCAGCTTACTGAGCCAATACAATGAGCAGTTCTTC
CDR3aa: CASSLLSQYNEQFF

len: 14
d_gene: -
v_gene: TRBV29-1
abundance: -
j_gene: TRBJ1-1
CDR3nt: TGCAGCGCTATCCGGGACACTTTGAACACTGAAGCTTTCTTT
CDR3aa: CSAIRDTLNTEAFF

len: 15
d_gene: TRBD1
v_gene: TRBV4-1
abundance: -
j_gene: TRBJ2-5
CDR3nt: TGCGCCAGCAGCACCGGACAGGGGATTTCGGAGACCCAGTACTTC
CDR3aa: CASSTGQGISETQYF

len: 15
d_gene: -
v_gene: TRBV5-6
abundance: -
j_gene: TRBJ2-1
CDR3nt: TGTGCCAGCAGCGCACTTAGAAGCTCCTACAATGAGCAGTTCTTC
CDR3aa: CASSALRSSYNEQFF

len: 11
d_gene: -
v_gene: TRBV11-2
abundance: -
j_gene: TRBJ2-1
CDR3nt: TGTGCCAGCAGCTTGGGGCCCGGGCAGTTCTTC
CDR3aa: CASSLGPGQFF

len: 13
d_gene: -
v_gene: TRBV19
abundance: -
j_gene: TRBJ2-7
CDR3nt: TGTGCCAGTAGTATAGCAGCGCGGGACGAGCAGTACTTC
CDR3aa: CASSIAARDEQYF

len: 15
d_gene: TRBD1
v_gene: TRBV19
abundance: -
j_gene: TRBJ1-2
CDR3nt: TGTGCCAGTACCGGGGACAGTCTGTTTAACTATGGCTACACCTTC
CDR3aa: CASTGDSLFNYGYTF

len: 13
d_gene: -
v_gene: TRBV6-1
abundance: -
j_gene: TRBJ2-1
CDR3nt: TGTGCCAGCAGCTTGCGGTCCCCCAATGAGCAGTTCTTC
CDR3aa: CASSLRSPNEQFF

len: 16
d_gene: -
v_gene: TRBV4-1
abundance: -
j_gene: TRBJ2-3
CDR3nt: TGCGCCAGCAGCCAAGATCATTACAAAAGCACAGATACGCAGTATTTT
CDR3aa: CASSQDHYKSTDTQYF

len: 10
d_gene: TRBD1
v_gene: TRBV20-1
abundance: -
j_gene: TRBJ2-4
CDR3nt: TGCAGTGCTCTTCGGGACAGGGGGTACTTC
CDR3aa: CSALRDRGYF

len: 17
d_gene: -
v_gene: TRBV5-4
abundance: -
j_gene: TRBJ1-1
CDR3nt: TGTGCCAGCAGCTCATCATACCGACAGGCTAAGAACACTGAAGCTTTCTTT
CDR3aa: CASSSSYRQAKNTEAFF

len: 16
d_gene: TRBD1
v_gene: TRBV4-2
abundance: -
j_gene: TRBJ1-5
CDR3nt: TGTGCCAGCAGCCAAGGCCGGGACAGCTTTAATCAGCCCCAGCATTTT
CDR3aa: CASSQGRDSFNQPQHF

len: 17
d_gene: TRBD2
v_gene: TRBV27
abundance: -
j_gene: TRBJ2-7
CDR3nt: TGTGCCAGCAGTCCGCGCAGTTCGGCGGGAGGGCTCTACGAGCAGTACTTC
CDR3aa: CASSPRSSAGGLYEQYF

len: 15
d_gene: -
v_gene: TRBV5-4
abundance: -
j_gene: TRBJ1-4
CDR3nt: TGTGCCAGCAGCCCTGACGTGGGTTGGAGTGAAAAACTGTTTTTT
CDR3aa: CASSPDVGWSEKLFF

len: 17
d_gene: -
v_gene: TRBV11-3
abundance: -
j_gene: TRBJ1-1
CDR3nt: TGTGCCAGCAGCTTAGATCGTGACAACAATGGTAACACTGAAGCTTTCTTT
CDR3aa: CASSLDRDNNGNTEAFF

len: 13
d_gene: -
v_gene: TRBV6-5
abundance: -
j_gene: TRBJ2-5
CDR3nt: TGTGCCAGCAGTCCACCGGGTACTGAGACCCAGTACTTC
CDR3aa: CASSPPGTETQYF